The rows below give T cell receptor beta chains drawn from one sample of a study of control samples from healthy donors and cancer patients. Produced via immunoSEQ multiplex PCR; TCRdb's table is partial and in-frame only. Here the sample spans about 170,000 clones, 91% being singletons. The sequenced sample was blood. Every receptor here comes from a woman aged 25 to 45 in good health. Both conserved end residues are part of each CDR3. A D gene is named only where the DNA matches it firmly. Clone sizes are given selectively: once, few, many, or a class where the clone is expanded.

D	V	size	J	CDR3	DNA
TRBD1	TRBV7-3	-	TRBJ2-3	CASSLTTGGPDTQYF	TGTGCCAGCAGCTTAACGACAGGGGGCCCAGATACGCAGTATTTT
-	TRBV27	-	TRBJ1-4	CASSPWTATNEKLFF	TGTGCCAGCAGTCCCTGGACAGCAACTAATGAAAAACTGTTTTTT
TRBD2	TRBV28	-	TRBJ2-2	CASRGDYLNTGELFF	TGTGCCAGCAGGGGGGACTACCTTAACACCGGGGAGCTGTTTTTT
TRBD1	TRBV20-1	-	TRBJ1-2	CSAVAGGGYAF	TGCAGTGCCGTGGCAGGGGGTGGCTACGCCTTC
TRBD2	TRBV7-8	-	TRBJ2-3	CASSRLAGGRGTDTQYF	TGTGCCAGCAGCCGACTAGCGGGGGGGCGGGGCACAGATACGCAGTATTTT
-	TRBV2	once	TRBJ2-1	CASSGGNEQFF	TGTGCCAGCAGTGGGGGTAATGAGCAGTTCTTC
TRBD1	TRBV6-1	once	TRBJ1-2	CASSENGQGDGYTF	TGTGCCAGCAGTGAAAATGGACAGGGGGACGGCTACACCTTC
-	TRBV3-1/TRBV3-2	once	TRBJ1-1	CASSNRQANTEAFF	TGTGCCAGCAGCAACCGACAGGCTAACACTGAAGCTTTCTTT
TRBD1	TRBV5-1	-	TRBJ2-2	CASKGTGDTGELFF	TGCGCCAGCAAGGGGACAGGGGACACCGGGGAGCTGTTTTTT
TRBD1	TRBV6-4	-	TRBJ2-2	CASSASRGIGELFF	TGTGCCAGCAGTGCCTCCAGGGGGATCGGGGAGCTGTTTTTT
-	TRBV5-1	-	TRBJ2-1	CASSLGRGVNEQFF	TGCGCCAGCAGCTTGGGGCGGGGAGTCAATGAGCAGTTCTTC
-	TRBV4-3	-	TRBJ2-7	CASSQDPAGSSYEQYF	TGCGCCAGCAGCCAAGATCCGGCGGGGAGCTCCTACGAGCAGTACTTC
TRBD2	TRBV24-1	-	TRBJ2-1	CATSDLKLAGVNEQFF	TGTGCCACCAGTGATTTGAAACTAGCGGGAGTCAATGAGCAGTTCTTC
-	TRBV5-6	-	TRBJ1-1	CASSLGFGQNTEAFF	TGTGCCAGCAGCTTAGGTTTTGGACAGAACACTGAAGCTTTCTTT
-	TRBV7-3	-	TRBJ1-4	CASSEGAPNEKLFF	TGTGCCAGCAGCGAGGGAGCACCTAATGAAAAACTGTTTTTT
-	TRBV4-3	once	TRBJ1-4	CASSQDRGSNEKLFF	TGCGCCAGCAGCCAAGACCGGGGAAGTAATGAAAAACTGTTTTTT
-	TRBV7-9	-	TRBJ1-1	CASSFSNSEAFF	TGTGCCAGCAGCTTCTCGAACTCTGAAGCTTTCTTT
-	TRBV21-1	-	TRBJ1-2	CASSTRTGYGYTF	TGTGCCAGCAGCACAAGGACAGGGTATGGCTACACCTTC
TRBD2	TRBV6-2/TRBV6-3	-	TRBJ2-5	CASSPGLASETQYF	TGTGCCAGCAGTCCGGGACTAGCGTCAGAGACCCAGTACTTC
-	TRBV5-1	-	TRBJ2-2	CASSLGANTGELFF	TGCGCCAGCAGCTTGGGGGCGAACACCGGGGAGCTGTTTTTT
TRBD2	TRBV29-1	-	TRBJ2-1	CSVGGLAGARSYNEQFF	TGCAGCGTTGGGGGACTAGCGGGGGCCCGCTCCTACAATGAGCAGTTCTTC
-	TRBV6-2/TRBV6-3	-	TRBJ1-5	CASSSSGRAYSNQPQHF	TGTGCCAGCAGTTCCTCGGGTAGGGCCTATAGCAATCAGCCCCAGCATTTT
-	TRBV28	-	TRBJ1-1	CASSELQGREAFF	TGTGCCAGCAGTGAATTACAGGGAAGGGAAGCTTTCTTT
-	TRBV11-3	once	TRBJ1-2	CASSLVFRNYGYTF	TGTGCCAGTAGCTTAGTATTCAGGAACTATGGCTACACCTTC
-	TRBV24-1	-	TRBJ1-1	CATSESGNTEAFF	TGTGCCACCAGTGAGTCGGGGAACACTGAAGCTTTCTTT
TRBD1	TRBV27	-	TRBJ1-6	CASSLGQGGSPLHF	TGTGCCAGCAGTTTAGGGCAGGGGGGTTCACCCCTCCACTTT
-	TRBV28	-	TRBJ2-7	CASSLVQAYEQYF	TGTGCCAGCAGTTTGGTACAGGCCTACGAGCAGTACTTC
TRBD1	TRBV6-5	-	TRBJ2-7	CASGTAYEQYF	TGTGCCAGCGGGACAGCCTACGAGCAGTACTTC
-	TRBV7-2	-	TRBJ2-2	CASSFGQGYTGELFF	TGTGCCAGCAGCTTCGGGCAGGGGTATACCGGGGAGCTGTTTTTT
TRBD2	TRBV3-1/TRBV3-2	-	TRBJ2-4	CASSQTGGEGNIQYF	TGTGCCAGCAGCCAAACGGGGGGGGAGGGAAACATTCAGTACTTC
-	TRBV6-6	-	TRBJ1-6	CASSYEGDNSPLHF	TGTGCCAGCAGTTACGAGGGGGATAATTCACCCCTCCACTTT
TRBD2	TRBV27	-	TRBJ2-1	CASSFGLAGGPGNEQFF	TGTGCCAGCAGTTTTGGACTAGCGGGAGGGCCGGGTAATGAGCAGTTCTTC
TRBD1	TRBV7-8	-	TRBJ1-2	CASRADRGRGYTF	TGTGCCAGCAGGGCGGACAGGGGTCGGGGCTACACCTTC
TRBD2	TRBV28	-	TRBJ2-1	CASSGLAGRYNEQFF	TGTGCCAGCAGTGGACTAGCGGGGAGATACAATGAGCAGTTCTTC
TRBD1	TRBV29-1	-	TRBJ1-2	CSDDRAHGYTF	TGCAGCGATGACAGGGCTCATGGCTACACCTTC
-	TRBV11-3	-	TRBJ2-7	CASSSIAREQYF	TGTGCCAGCAGCTCGATAGCCCGCGAGCAGTACTTC
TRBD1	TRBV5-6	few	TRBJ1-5	CASSLQGAQPQHF	TGTGCCAGCAGCTTACAGGGGGCTCAGCCCCAGCATTTT
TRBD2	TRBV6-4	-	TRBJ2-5	CASSDVGGERETQYF	TGTGCCAGCAGTGACGTGGGGGGGGAGCGAGAGACCCAGTACTTC
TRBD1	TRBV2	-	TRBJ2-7	CASSEALPGGYEQYF	TGTGCCAGCAGTGAAGCGCTTCCAGGGGGCTACGAGCAGTACTTC
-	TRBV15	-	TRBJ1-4	CATSRDGGNEKLFF	TGTGCCACCAGCAGAGATGGAGGGAATGAAAAACTGTTTTTT
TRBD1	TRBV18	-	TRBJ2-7	CASSPKQGAEQYF	TGTGCCAGCTCACCAAAACAGGGGGCCGAGCAGTACTTC
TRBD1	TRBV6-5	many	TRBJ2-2	CASRYRGTGELFF	TGTGCCAGCAGGTACAGGGGAACCGGGGAGCTGTTTTTT
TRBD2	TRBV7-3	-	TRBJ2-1	CASSPPSGRNEQFF	TGTGCCAGCAGCCCACCTAGCGGGAGGAATGAGCAGTTCTTC
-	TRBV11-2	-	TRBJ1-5	CASSLSGDQPQHF	TGTGCCAGCAGCTTATCTGGGGATCAGCCCCAGCATTTT
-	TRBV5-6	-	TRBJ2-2	CASSLQENTGELFF	TGTGCCAGCAGTCTACAGGAGAACACCGGGGAGCTGTTTTTT
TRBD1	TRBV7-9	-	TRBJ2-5	CASSPRKPGQGYQETQYF	TGTGCCAGCAGCCCACGTAAACCGGGACAGGGATATCAAGAGACCCAGTACTTC
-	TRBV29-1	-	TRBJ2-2	CSVGRVDTGELFF	TGCAGCGTTGGGAGGGTGGACACCGGGGAGCTGTTTTTT
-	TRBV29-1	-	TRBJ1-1	CSVDFRDTEAFF	TGCAGCGTTGATTTCAGGGACACTGAAGCTTTCTTT
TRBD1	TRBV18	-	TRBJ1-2	CASSPLITGDGYTF	TGTGCCAGCTCACCACTAATCACAGGGGATGGCTACACCTTC
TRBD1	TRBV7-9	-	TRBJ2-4	CASSLTGVNIQYF	TGTGCCAGCAGCTTGACAGGGGTAAACATTCAGTACTTC
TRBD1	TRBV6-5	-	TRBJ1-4	CASSYPGQNIEKLFF	TGTGCCAGCAGTTACCCGGGACAGAATATTGAAAAACTGTTTTTT
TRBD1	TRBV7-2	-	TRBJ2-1	CASSLGQGAHNEQFF	TGTGCCAGCAGCTTAGGTCAGGGGGCCCACAATGAGCAGTTCTTC